The 18 T cell receptor beta chains reported below all come from one sample, sequenced in a study of blood T cell repertoires in COVID-19. Libraries were prepared by immunoSEQ multiplex PCR; TCRdb keeps only in-frame clonotypes and omits some of them. This table holds under 350,000 clones, roughly 90% found once. Sequenced material: peripheral blood. These receptors came from a man aged 40-55 years with acute or convalescent COVID-19.

The chain employs TRBV11-2 and TRBJ1-1; D remains unclear. The CDR3 runs to 15 residues. V lost 2 bases to trimming and J lost 8 bases, with 18 bases between them. CDR1 and CDR2 from the germline V gene are SGHAT and FQNNGV. The CDR3: CASSLSGRPLGEAFF. CDR3 coding DNA: TGTGCCAGCAGCTTAAGCGGCAGACCCCTGGGAGAAGCTTTCTTT.

This chain connects TRBV2 to TRBJ1-5; no reliable D call. The CDR3 contains 12 residues. The ends were cut back, 1 base at V and 11 bases at J, with 9 bases in the middle. Per germline, CDR1 SNHLY and CDR2 FYNNEI. CDR3 in amino acids: CASSEGFSAQHF. The CDR3 DNA reads as TGTGCCAGCAGTGAAGGGTTTTCAGCCCAGCATTTT.

The V gene is TRBV29-1, the J gene TRBJ1-3; 7 positions agree with TRBD1. V shed 7 bases, J shed 4 bases, and the junction held 10 bases outside the gene matches. There are 14 residues in the CDR3. Germline V gene data show CDR1 as SQVTM and CDR2 as ANQGSEA. The CDR3 coding sequence is TGCAGCGCAGGAGGGGGCGCATCCGGAAACACCATATATTTT. Its translation: CSAGGGASGNTIYF.

The chain is built from TRBV11-2 and TRBJ1-1; D unclear. Germline V CDR1 and CDR2: SGHAT, FQNNGV. Trimming stripped 5 bases from V and 6 bases from J, with 13 bases between. This CDR3 is 13 amino acids long. Here the CDR3 reads CASSTSGVSEAFF. DNA for the CDR3: TGTGCCAGCAGCACCTCGGGTGTCTCTGAAGCTTTCTTT.

This chain connects TRBV7-3 to TRBJ1-1, with D possibly being TRBD1 (5 bases). Germline CDR1 SGHTA, CDR2 FQGTGA. The CDR3 totals 13 residues. The V end was cut by 3 bases, the J end by 3 bases, with 8 bases between. DNA for the CDR3: TGTGCCAGCAGCTTTGAAGGGGACACTGAAGCTTTCTTT. It specifies CASSFEGDTEAFF.

The chain combines TRBV19 with TRBJ2-7, with D possibly being TRBD2 (6 bases). Germline assignment: CDR1 LNHDA and CDR2 SQIVND (reference sequence). V was clipped by 3 bases and J by 5 bases, with 17 bases between them. The CDR3 is 15 amino acids. The CDR3 sequence is CASSMGLPFGDEQYF. The DNA of the CDR3 is TGTGCCAGTAGTATGGGACTTCCTTTTGGGGACGAGCAGTACTTC.

The chain has TRBV7-3 and TRBJ2-2; 9 bases line up with TRBD1. CDR3 size: 15 residues. Trimming cost V 8 bases and J 1 base; bases outside gene matches: 5. Germline loops: CDR1 SGHTA, CDR2 FQGTGA. The CDR3 sequence is CASAGQGMNTGELFF. CDR3 bases: TGTGCCAGCGCTGGACAGGGGATGAACACCGGGGAGCTGTTTTTT.

The genes are TRBV6-5 and TRBJ2-1; 12 bases agree with TRBD2. The CDR3 totals 16 residues. Trimming cost V 4 bases and J 4 bases; bases outside gene matches: 5. In germline, CDR1 is MNHEY, CDR2 SVGAGI. Here the CDR3 reads CASSSTSGGLYNEQFF. The CDR3 DNA follows: TGTGCCAGCAGTTCGACTAGCGGGGGCCTTTACAATGAGCAGTTCTTC.

This chain links TRBV5-4 with TRBJ2-1; 9 bases line up with TRBD2. The CDR3 sequence is 16 residues long. Germline V lookup: CDR1 SGHNT, CDR2 YYREEE (reference sequence). After removal of 1 base from V and 8 bases from J, the junction contained 10 bases not matched to a gene. CDR3 sequence: CASSLRRKIAGDEQFF. Here the CDR3 DNA reads TGTGCCAGCAGCTTGAGGAGGAAAATAGCGGGGGATGAGCAGTTCTTC.

This clone was seen just once. The chain recombines TRBV2 with TRBJ1-1; D call uncertain. The CDR3 consists of 13 residues. CDR1 and CDR2 (germline): SNHLY, FYNNEI. V lost 1 base, J lost 1 base, and 4 bases lay in between. The CDR3 sequence is CASSEDRNTEAFF. The DNA for the CDR3 is TGTGCCAGCAGTGAAGACAGGAACACTGAAGCTTTCTTT.

The gene calls are TRBV10-3 and TRBJ1-2; TRBD1 might be the D (5 bases). There are 17 residues in the CDR3. V was pared by 6 bases and J by 3 bases, with 23 bases between. Germline loops: CDR1 ENHRY, CDR2 SYGVKD. The CDR3 DNA reads TGTGCCATCAGCCCACTCAAAGGGGAAGAGGAACACTATGGCTACACCTTC. It yields the protein CAISPLKGEEEHYGYTF.

This clone was detected once. The V call is TRBV9, the J call TRBJ2-7, with a possible D match to TRBD2 (5 bases). V was trimmed by 0 bases and J by 1 base, leaving 8 bases between them. The CDR3 has 14 residues. CDR1 is SGDLS and CDR2 is YYNGEE in the germline V gene. The CDR3 region is CASSVGGLSYEQYF. In DNA, the CDR3 is TGTGCCAGCAGCGTAGGAGGGCTATCCTACGAGCAGTACTTC.

In its sample, this clone was seen a few times. The rearrangement uses TRBV7-9 and TRBJ2-1; D gene unclear. Germline lookup yields CDR1 SEHNR and CDR2 FQNEAQ (reference sequence). The CDR3 has 17 amino acids. V was clipped by 1 base and J by 6 bases, with 19 bases between them. The CDR3 here is CASSLVGQDLYPNEQFF. The CDR3 DNA follows: TGTGCCAGCAGCTTAGTTGGGCAGGATCTCTACCCCAATGAGCAGTTCTTC.

V usage is TRBV2 and J usage is TRBJ1-2, with TRBD1 as a possible D gene (5 bases). Germline lookup yields CDR1 SNHLY and CDR2 FYNNEI. This CDR3 contains 14 residues. Trimming left V 3 bases short and J 4 bases short, with 12 bases between. The CDR3: CASSDGGVVYGYTF. The CDR3 DNA follows: TGTGCCAGCAGTGACGGGGGGGTCGTCTATGGCTACACCTTC.

V and J are TRBV30 and TRBJ2-1; no definite D call. Deletions cut 2 bases from V and 12 bases from J, with 17 bases between. The germline V gene has CDR1 GTSNPN and CDR2 SVGIG (reference sequence). The CDR3 consists of 13 residues. Here the CDR3 reads CAWSRGSPGTQFF. CDR3 bases: TGTGCCTGGAGTCGTGGGTCACCAGGTACGCAGTTCTTC.

This chain connects TRBV27 to TRBJ2-1; 8 bases agree with TRBD2. Germline assignment: CDR1 MNHEY and CDR2 SMNVEV (reference sequence). This CDR3 is built from 14 residues. V dropped 4 bases and J dropped 8; count of bases not matched to a gene: 7. The CDR3 is CASSWAGGRHEQFF. The CDR3 DNA reads TGTGCCAGCAGTTGGGCGGGGGGAAGGCATGAGCAGTTCTTC.

This clone appeared once. This sequence joins TRBV6-1 and TRBJ1-3; no reliable D call. The V and J ends lost 1 base and 8 bases respectively, with 15 bases between them. From germline, CDR1 is MNHNS and CDR2 SASEGT. The CDR3 covers 15 residues. The CDR3 loop is CASSEESLNGDTIYF. CDR3 in DNA: TGTGCCAGCAGTGAAGAGAGCCTAAACGGGGACACCATATATTTT.

In its sample, this clone was seen once. V is TRBV10-3 and J is TRBJ2-1, with 13 bases fitting TRBD2. The CDR3 runs to 16 residues. The ends lost 6 bases at V and 10 bases at J; junction bases unmatched: 12. Germline lookup yields CDR1 ENHRY and CDR2 SYGVKD. CDR3: CAISPQLAGGPGEQFF. The CDR3 nucleotides read TGTGCCATCAGCCCCCAACTAGCGGGGGGGCCAGGGGAGCAGTTCTTC.